This T cell receptor beta chain was identified in a study of blood T cell repertoires in COVID-19. Study background: Nucleic acid was either cDNA or gDNA, and it came from T cells, B-cell-depleted T cells, or PBMCs.

Germline CDR1 SGHNT, CDR2 YENEEA. The CDR3 consists of 17 residues. With 5 bases clipped from V and 5 bases from J, the junction kept 11 bases outside the gene matches. Profiled with immunoSEQ multiplex PCR; TCRdb holds only in-frame clones, not every one. The sample lists 130,000 to 150,000 clones, about 79% occurring once. The sequenced sample consisted of peripheral blood. The source is a woman over 75 with acute or convalescent COVID-19. V is TRBV11-3 and J is TRBJ2-5; 13 bases match TRBD2. For the CDR3, the DNA is TGTGCCAGCAGCGTCGGACTAGCGGGGGCCATGGGGGAGACCCAGTACTTC. This codes for CASSVGLAGAMGETQYF.